Below, one T cell receptor beta chain is given with its context. Per germline, CDR1 KGHSH and CDR2 LQKENI. The CDR3 sequence is 14 residues long. Trimming took 2 bases from V and 0 from J, leaving 7 bases between them. This sample stems from a study of cytomegalovirus exposure and HLA in healthy donors. PCR was performed using 60 Vbeta and 13 Jbeta primers. The data were produced by immunoSEQ multiplex PCR, yet TCRdb's version contains in-frame clones alone and is incomplete. Of 180,000 or so clones listed, 80% to 90% were seen once; the top ten hold about 0.77%. The V and J genes are TRBV18 and TRBJ1-2, with D unresolved. The sequencing sample was made of PBMCs. This receptor was taken from a woman aged 18-29 years in good health and CMV-seronegative. CDR3 DNA: TGTGCCAGCTCACCATCTCCAGCTAACTATGGCTACACCTTC. Its translation is CASSPSPANYGYTF.